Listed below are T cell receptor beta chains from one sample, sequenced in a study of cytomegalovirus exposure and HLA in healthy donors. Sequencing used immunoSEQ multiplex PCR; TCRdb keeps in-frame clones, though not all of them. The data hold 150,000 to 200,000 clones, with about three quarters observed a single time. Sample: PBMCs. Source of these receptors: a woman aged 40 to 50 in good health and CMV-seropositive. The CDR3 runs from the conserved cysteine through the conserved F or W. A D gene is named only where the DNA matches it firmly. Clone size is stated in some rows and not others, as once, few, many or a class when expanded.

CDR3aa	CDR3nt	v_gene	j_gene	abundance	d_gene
CASSAMAIAAYYNEQFF	TGTGCCAGCAGTGCCATGGCCATAGCGGCTTATTACAATGAGCAGTTCTTC	TRBV2	TRBJ2-1	.	.
CASSIYVGEGIEQFF	TGTGCCAGTAGTATCTACGTCGGGGAAGGGATTGAGCAGTTCTTC	TRBV19	TRBJ2-1	.	.
CASSIEQGAGRASNQPQHF	TGTGCCAGTAGTATAGAACAGGGGGCAGGTCGAGCGAGCAATCAGCCCCAGCATTTT	TRBV19	TRBJ1-5	.	TRBD1
CASSEDRRARETQYF	TGTGCCAGCAGTGAAGATCGCAGGGCGCGAGAGACCCAGTACTTC	TRBV6-1	TRBJ2-5	few	.
CASGLPPRTGITGELFF	TGTGCTAGTGGTTTGCCTCCCCGGACAGGGATCACCGGGGAGCTGTTTTTT	TRBV12-5	TRBJ2-2	.	TRBD1
CASGLVTSGRTNEQFF	TGTGCTAGTGGTTTGGTGACTAGCGGGAGGACCAATGAGCAGTTCTTC	TRBV12-5	TRBJ2-1	.	TRBD2
CSVTSGGYNEQFF	TGCAGCGTAACTAGCGGTGGCTACAATGAGCAGTTCTTC	TRBV29-1	TRBJ2-1	few	TRBD2
CASSRTGYITDTQYF	TGTGCCAGCAGCCGGACAGGGTATATCACAGATACGCAGTATTTT	TRBV5-8	TRBJ2-3	.	TRBD1
CAWNPQGLTDTQYF	TGTGCCTGGAATCCACAGGGGTTGACAGATACGCAGTATTTT	TRBV30	TRBJ2-3	few	TRBD1
CASSPRQGAQNEQFF	TGTGCCAGTAGCCCACGACAGGGGGCGCAGAATGAGCAGTTCTTC	TRBV19	TRBJ2-1	.	TRBD1
CASSLQGIGNTGELFF	TGCGCCAGCAGCTTACAGGGGATCGGGAACACCGGGGAGCTGTTTTTT	TRBV5-1	TRBJ2-2	.	TRBD1
CASSRTGDTEAFF	TGCGCCAGCAGTCGTACGGGGGACACTGAAGCTTTCTTT	TRBV4-1	TRBJ1-1	few	.
CASSSNRGSGANVLTF	TGTGCCAGTAGTAGTAACAGGGGAAGCGGGGCCAACGTCCTGACTTTC	TRBV19	TRBJ2-6	.	TRBD1
CASSLGGGGNQPQHF	TGTGCCAGCAGCTTAGGGGGGGGAGGCAATCAGCCCCAGCATTTT	TRBV7-2	TRBJ1-5	.	.
CASSEYAGSGKNEQFF	TGTGCCAGCAGTGAATACGCCGGGAGCGGAAAGAATGAGCAGTTCTTC	TRBV25-1	TRBJ2-1	.	.
CASSVRNEAFF	TGTGCCAGCAGCGTTCGTAATGAAGCTTTCTTT	TRBV5-8	TRBJ1-1	.	.
CASSLGTGTPYEQYF	TGTGCCAGCAGCTTGGGGACAGGGACCCCCTACGAGCAGTACTTC	TRBV7-2	TRBJ2-7	few	TRBD1
CASFEGQNTEAFF	TGTGCCAGCTTTGAGGGACAGAACACTGAAGCTTTCTTT	TRBV7-8	TRBJ1-1	.	.
CASSEWLAGRYQETQYF	TGCGCCAGCAGTGAATGGCTAGCGGGGAGATACCAAGAGACCCAGTACTTC	TRBV10-1	TRBJ2-5	.	TRBD2